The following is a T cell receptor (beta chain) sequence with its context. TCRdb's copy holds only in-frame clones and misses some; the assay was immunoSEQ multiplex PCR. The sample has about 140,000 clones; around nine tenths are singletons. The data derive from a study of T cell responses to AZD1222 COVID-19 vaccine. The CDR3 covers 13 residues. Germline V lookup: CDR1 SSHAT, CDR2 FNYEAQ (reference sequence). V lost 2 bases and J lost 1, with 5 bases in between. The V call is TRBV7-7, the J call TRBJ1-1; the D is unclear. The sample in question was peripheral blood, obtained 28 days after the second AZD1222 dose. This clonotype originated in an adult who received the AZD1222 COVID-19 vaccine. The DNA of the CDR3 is TGTGCCAGCAGCTTACTGAGGAACACTGAAGCTTTCTTT. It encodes CASSLLRNTEAFF.